This record concerns one T cell receptor beta chain sequence. Data came from immunoSEQ multiplex PCR; TCRdb stores just in-frame clones and leaves some out. Among about 98,000 clones listed, 87% were seen once. This sample stems from a study of OX40 agonist ivuxolimab in advanced cancers. The V end lost 1 base, the J end lost 5 bases, and 11 bases lay between the germline ends. Germline CDR1 SGHAT, CDR2 FQNNGV. CDR3 length: 15 amino acids. The sequencing used CD4+ or CD8+ T cells sorted from blood, collected in a trial of the OX40 agonist ivuxolimab. The chain has TRBV11-2 and TRBJ1-4; TRBD1 is a possible D gene (5 bases). The sequence was collected from an adult with an advanced solid tumor such as melanoma, head and neck, liver or kidney cancer. CDR3 in amino acids: CASSLGGTGNEKLFF. CDR3 bases: TGTGCCAGCAGCTTAGGCGGGACGGGGAATGAAAAACTGTTTTTT. The full variable domain, completed using reference TRBV11-2 and TRBJ1-4, is EAGVAQSPRYKIIEKRQSVAFWCNPISGHATLYWYQQILGQGPKLLIQFQNNGVVDDSQLPKDRFSAERLKGVDSTLKIQPAKLEDSAVYLCASSLGGTGNEKLFFGSGTQLSVL.